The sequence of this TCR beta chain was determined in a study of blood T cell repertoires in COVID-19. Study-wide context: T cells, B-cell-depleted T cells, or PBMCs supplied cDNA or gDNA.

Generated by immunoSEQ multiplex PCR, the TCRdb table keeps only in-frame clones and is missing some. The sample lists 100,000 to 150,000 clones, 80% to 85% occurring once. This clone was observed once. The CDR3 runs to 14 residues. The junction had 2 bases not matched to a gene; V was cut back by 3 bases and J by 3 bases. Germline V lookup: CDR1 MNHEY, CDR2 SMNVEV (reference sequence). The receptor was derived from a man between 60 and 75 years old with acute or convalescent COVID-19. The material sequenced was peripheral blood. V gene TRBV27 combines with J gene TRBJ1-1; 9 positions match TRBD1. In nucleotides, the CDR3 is TGTGCCAGCAGTTTGACAGGGGGAGACACTGAAGCTTTCTTT. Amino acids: CASSLTGGDTEAFF.